The present entry profiles one T cell receptor (beta chain) with its context. Only a few counts were recorded for this clonotype. This receptor's antigen is unknown. No much larger clone is present one base from it, and per-base qualities are unavailable. The record originates from a study of identical twins (dated by TCRdb to about 2016). With regard to the full study: To test whether fetal clonotypes persist, this study deep-sequenced TCR alpha and beta repertoires from monozygotic twins, from unrelated adults of various ages, and from cord blood. Replicate twin experiments were performed at different times using different library preparation protocols to rule out contamination. The paper's findings and limits, for the study overall: In beta out-of-frame sequences, excess twin sharing was weaker, because having fewer shared sequences lowered the signal-to-noise ratio. Fewer insertions were carried by abundant cord blood beta clonotypes, a similar but weaker trend appeared in young adult naive repertoires, and no such trend appeared in memory repertoires. Compared with coincidental sharing between unrelated individuals, an excess of low generation-probability sequences was observed among out-of-frame TCR alpha sequences shared between twins. Zero-insertion analyses could be partly confounded by invariant T cells such as MAIT and iNKT, though diverse VJ usage argued against such confounding for most clonotypes. Because the same donors could not be followed over many years, the conclusions depended on cross-sectional statistical analysis. Recombination models systematically underestimated out-of-frame TCR alpha sharing in monozygotic twins but agreed with sharing between unrelated individuals.

Including cysteine and phenylalanine, the CDR3 has 13 amino acids. This entry keeps only the CDR3 DNA: 39 bases, framed from base 1. V sheds 4 bases and J sheds 5 bases, leaving 11 bases between their ends. From the germline V gene, CDR1 is SQVTM and CDR2 is ANQGSEA. Every donor was a healthy Caucasian. Three unrelated non-twin adults were additionally sequenced: a male aged 18 to 30, a male aged 50 to 60 and a female aged 50 to 60. Miltenyi CD45RO+ enrichment and human naive T-cell isolation kits were used to isolate memory (CD45RO+) and naive T cells from PBMC. Libraries were made using 5' RACE. TCRdb records Illumina HiSeq 2000 as the sequencer. Template switching added a universal primer binding site, and the final cDNA carried a unique molecular identifier that allowed TCR cDNA molecules to be counted accurately. Specific primers in the conserved constant-segment region were used to synthesize first-strand cDNA for the TCR alpha and beta chains. To control for contamination, each cDNA library was double barcoded with a SMART-Mk sample barcode plus Illumina barcodes. TruSeq adapter sequences along with Illumina sample barcodes were introduced in two successive PCR steps. TCR alpha and beta cDNA libraries were sequenced on the Illumina HiSeq platform with custom primers. As for the original processing: Unique molecular identifiers were extracted from raw reads with MiGEC, and CDR3 positions were determined with MiXCR. Recombination models were inferred per individual with the repgenHMM and IGoR tools using an EM algorithm. Shared clonotype analysis was performed with the tcR package in R, normalizing sharing by the product of cloneset sizes. Out-of-frame nonproductive sequences were analyzed to study raw recombination free of thymic and clonal selection effects. TCRdb took the public reads, trimmed them with fastp at Q25, ran MiXCR for clone calling and kept in-frame beta chains. Identical CDR3 proteins give one entry, which carries the most common genes and DNA. The V and J calls were not made by the authors but by TCRdb's processing. Present in this sample are approximately 700,000 distinct CDR3 sequences, around 6.1% of which were seen just once. The top ten constitute about 2% of the sample.

Input material: naive T cells sorted from blood. The cell subset or site label corresponds to: cells isolated with a human naive T-cell isolation kit. This TCR was recovered from a man aged 18-30 years in good health. Recombination connected TRBV29-1 to TRBJ2-2; the D gene is perhaps TRBD1, from 5 matching bases. The sequenced DNA is TGCAGCGTTGCTTGGGGCACTACCGGGGAGCTGTTTTTT. It encodes CSVAWGTTGELFF.